The rows below give T cell receptor beta chains drawn from one sample of a study of blood T cell repertoires in COVID-19. Data came from immunoSEQ multiplex PCR; TCRdb stores just in-frame clones and leaves some out. Of 310,000 or so clones listed, about four fifths were seen once; the top ten hold about 1.2%. The source material was peripheral blood. The receptor set was obtained from a woman between 45 and 65 years old with acute or convalescent COVID-19. Both conserved end residues are part of each CDR3. D genes are given only for firm matches. Clone size is shown for a subset of rows, as once, few, many or a class of expanded clone.

clone_size	j_call	v_call	d_call	cdr3_aa	cdr3_nt
-	TRBJ2-1	TRBV18	TRBD1	CASSPQGGKGNEQFF	TGTGCCAGCTCACCACAAGGGGGCAAGGGGAATGAGCAGTTCTTC
few	TRBJ2-2	TRBV6-5	TRBD1	CASLRDRANTGELFF	TGTGCCAGCCTTCGGGACAGGGCGAACACCGGGGAGCTGTTTTTT
-	TRBJ2-1	TRBV18	-	CASSPGLPTYNEQFF	TGTGCCAGCTCACCAGGACTGCCCACCTACAATGAGCAGTTCTTC
-	TRBJ1-2	TRBV5-1	TRBD1	CASSPGTGPYYGYTF	TGCGCCAGCAGCCCCGGGACAGGGCCGTACTATGGCTACACCTTC
-	TRBJ2-1	TRBV2	TRBD2	CASTEGLAGYNEQFF	TGTGCCAGCACCGAGGGACTAGCGGGGTACAATGAGCAGTTCTTC
-	TRBJ2-3	TRBV11-2	TRBD2	CASSGSRGGLHTQYF	TGTGCCAGCAGTGGCTCGCGGGGGGGCCTGCATACGCAGTATTTT
-	TRBJ1-5	TRBV2	-	CASNPQGAEPQHF	TGTGCCAGCAACCCACAGGGAGCGGAGCCCCAGCATTTT
-	TRBJ2-2	TRBV7-2	TRBD1	CASRPDRGTGELFF	TGTGCCAGCAGACCCGACAGGGGGACCGGGGAGCTGTTTTTT
-	TRBJ2-7	TRBV5-6	-	CASSSLPYEQYF	TGTGCCAGCAGCAGCCTTCCCTACGAGCAGTACTTC
few	TRBJ1-3	TRBV5-5	-	CASSFQASSGNTIYF	TGTGCCAGCAGCTTCCAGGCCTCCTCTGGAAACACCATATATTTT
once	TRBJ1-4	TRBV5-4	TRBD1	CASSLPGQVGEKLFF	TGTGCCAGCAGCCTACCAGGACAGGTGGGAGAAAAACTGTTTTTT
-	TRBJ1-2	TRBV12-3/TRBV12-4	-	CASGVFYGYTF	TGTGCCTCGGGAGTTTTCTATGGCTACACCTTC